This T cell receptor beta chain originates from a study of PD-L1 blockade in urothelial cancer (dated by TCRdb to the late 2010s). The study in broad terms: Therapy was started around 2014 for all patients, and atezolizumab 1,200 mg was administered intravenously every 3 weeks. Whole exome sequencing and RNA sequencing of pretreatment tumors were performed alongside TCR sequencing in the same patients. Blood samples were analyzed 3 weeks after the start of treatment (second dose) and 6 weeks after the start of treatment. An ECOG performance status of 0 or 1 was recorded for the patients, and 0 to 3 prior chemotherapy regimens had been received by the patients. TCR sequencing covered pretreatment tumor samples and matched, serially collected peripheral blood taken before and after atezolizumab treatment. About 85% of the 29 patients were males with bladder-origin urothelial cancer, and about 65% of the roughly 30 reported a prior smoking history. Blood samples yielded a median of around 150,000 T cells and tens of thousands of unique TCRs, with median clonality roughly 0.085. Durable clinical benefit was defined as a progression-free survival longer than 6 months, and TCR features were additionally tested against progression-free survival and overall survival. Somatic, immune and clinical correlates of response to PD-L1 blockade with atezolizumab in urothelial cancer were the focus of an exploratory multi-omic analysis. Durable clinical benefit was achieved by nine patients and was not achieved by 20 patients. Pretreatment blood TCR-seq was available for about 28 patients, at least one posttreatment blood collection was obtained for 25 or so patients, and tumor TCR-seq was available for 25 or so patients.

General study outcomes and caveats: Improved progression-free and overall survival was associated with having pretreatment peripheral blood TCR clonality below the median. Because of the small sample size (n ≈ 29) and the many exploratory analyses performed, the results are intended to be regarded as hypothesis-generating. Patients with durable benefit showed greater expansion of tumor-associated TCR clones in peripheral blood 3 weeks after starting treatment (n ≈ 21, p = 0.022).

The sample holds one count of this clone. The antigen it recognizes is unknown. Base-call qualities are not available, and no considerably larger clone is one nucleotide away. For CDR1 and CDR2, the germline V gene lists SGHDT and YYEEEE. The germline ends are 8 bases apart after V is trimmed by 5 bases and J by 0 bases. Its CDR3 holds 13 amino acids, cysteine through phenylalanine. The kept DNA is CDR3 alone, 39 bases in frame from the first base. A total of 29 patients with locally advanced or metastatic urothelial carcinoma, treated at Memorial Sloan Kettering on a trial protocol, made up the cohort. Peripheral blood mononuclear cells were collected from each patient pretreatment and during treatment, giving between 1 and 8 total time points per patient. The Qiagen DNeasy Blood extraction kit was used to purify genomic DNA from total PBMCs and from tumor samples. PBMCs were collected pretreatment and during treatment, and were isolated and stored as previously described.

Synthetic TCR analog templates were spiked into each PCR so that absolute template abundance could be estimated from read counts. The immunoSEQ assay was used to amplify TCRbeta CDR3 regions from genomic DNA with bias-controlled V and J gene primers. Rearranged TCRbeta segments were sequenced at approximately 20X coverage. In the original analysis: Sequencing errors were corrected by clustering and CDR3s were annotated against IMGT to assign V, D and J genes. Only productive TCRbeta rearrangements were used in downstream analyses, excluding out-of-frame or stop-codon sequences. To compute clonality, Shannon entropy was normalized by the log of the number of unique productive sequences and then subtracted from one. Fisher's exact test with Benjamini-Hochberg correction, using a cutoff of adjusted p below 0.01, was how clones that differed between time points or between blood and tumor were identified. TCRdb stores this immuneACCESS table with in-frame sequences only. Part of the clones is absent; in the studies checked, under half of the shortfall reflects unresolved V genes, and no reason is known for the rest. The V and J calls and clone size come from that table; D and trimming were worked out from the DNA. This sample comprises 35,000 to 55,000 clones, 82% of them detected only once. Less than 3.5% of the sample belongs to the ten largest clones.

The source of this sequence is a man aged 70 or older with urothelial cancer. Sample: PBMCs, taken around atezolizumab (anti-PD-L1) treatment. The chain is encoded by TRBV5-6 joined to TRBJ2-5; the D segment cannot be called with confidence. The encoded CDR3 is CASSDGYQETQYF. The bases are TGTGCCAGCAGTGACGGGTACCAAGAGACCCAGTACTTC.